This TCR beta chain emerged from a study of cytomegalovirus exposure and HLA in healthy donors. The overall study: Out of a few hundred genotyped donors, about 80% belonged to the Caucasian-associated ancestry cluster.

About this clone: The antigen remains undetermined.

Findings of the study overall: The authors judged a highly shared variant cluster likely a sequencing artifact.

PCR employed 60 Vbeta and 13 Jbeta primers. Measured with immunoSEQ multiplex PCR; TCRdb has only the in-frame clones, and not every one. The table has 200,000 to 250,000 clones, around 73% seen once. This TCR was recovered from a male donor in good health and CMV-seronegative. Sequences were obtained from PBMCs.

For the CDR3, the DNA is TGTGCCTGGAGTGTATCTGGGGAGGTAGCGAGGGGAAACACCATATATTTT. It specifies CAWSVSGEVARGNTIYF. The V gene is TRBV30, the J gene TRBJ1-3; D is unresolved. The V end was cut by 0 bases, the J end by 4 bases, with 19 bases between. Germline V lookup: CDR1 GTSNPN, CDR2 SVGIG (reference sequence). This CDR3 has 17 amino acids. Full variable domain (rest looked up from reference TRBV30 and TRBJ1-3): SQTIHQWPATLVQPVGSPLSLECTVEGTSNPNLYWYRQAAGRGLQLLFYSVGIGQISSEVPQNLSASRPQDRQFILSSKKLLLSDSGFYLCAWSVSGEVARGNTIYFGEGSWLTVV.